This T cell receptor (beta chain) stems from a study of blood T cells in healthy people across ages (dated by TCRdb to about 2015). Background for the entire study: Template switching captured roughly one uniquely barcoded TCR beta cDNA molecule per two T cells in model experiments. The study analyzed two additional independent replicas of 1 million unique cDNA reads from the same blood draw for two donors, one aged 18 to 29 and one aged 80 or older. The study measured age-related changes in TCR beta repertoire diversity using deep sequencing normalized with unique cDNA molecular identifiers. Four age groups were formed from the donors: young (average approximately 16 years), middle-aged (just under 40), aged (about 62) and long-lived (about 80). Donors of different ages were randomly distributed across sequencing lanes to avoid experimental bias. Paper-wide results and their limitations: Bulk unsorted PBMC profiling prevented conclusive comparison of naive and antigen-experienced compartments. As age increased, observed TCR beta diversity per million T cells dropped in a roughly linear way, and a significant reduction was already evident by age about 36. The CMV infection status of donors was not known, potentially confounding age-related changes in expanded clonotypes. A strong correlation was found between observed TCR beta diversity and the percentage of naive T cells measured by flow cytometry. Estimates of total diversity based on one million sequenced T cells were regarded as lower bounds and as underestimates. Compared with the aged group, more naive CD4+ T cells, fewer expanded clones and increased TCR diversity were shown by the long-lived group, suggesting age selection.

Donors were approximately 42 systemically healthy Caucasian individuals from Russia aged about 6 to 100 years. Ten milliliters of peripheral blood were drawn from each donor into EDTA-treated Vacutainer tubes. Ficoll-Paque density-gradient centrifugation was used to isolate PBMCs, with at least 7 million per sample. Trizol reagent was used to extract total RNA from the PBMCs, yielding at least 5.5 micrograms per sample. Naive CD45RAhigh/CD27high T cell percentages were measured by flow cytometry on a PBMC aliquot from every donor. Libraries were built with 5' RACE. Sequenced on an Illumina HiSeq 2500. The second PCR ran for roughly 7 to 12 cycles and used a J-beta primer mix along with a sample-barcoded 5' primer. Each TCR beta cDNA molecule received a unique molecular identifier from a template-switch 5' adaptor carrying 12 random nucleotides. Each sample yielded at least 2.5 million CDR3-containing paired-end reads. All of the RNA was converted into first-strand cDNA using the Mint cDNA synthesis kit, with a TRBC-specific oligonucleotide serving as the primer. All cDNA was treated with uracil-DNA glycosylase and then went through a first 18-cycle PCR with the universal primers M1SS and BC2_uni_R. Per the source publication's procedure: Normalization of each sample was performed by random selection of 1 million high-quality reads, each carrying a distinct molecular identifier. Instead of being binned into consensus sequences, reads with shared molecular identifiers were discarded. MiTCR, set to a Q25 quality threshold and the strictest error-elimination algorithm, was used for CDR3 identification, clonotype clustering and error correction. A nonparametric unseen species model with Euler transformation was used to estimate a lower bound on total TCR beta diversity. Clones were called with MiXCR by TCRdb after fastp trimmed the public reads at Q25, and only in-frame beta chains were retained. CDR3 protein duplicates are merged, each entry listing the most common genes and DNA. TCRdb's processing, not the study's, gives the V and J calls here. Across this sample there are about 1,500,000 distinct CDR3 sequences, with 28% seen only once. 7.7% of the sample belongs to the ten largest clones.

Note on this clonotype: The target of this receptor is not known. Qualities for individual bases were not recorded, and no much larger clone is one base off.

As encoded in the germline V gene (reference sequence), CDR1 is DFQATT while CDR2 is SNEGSKA. Including cysteine and phenylalanine, the CDR3 has 14 amino acids. Just the 42-base CDR3 DNA is kept, in frame starting at base 1. V is trimmed back by 6 bases and J by 6 bases, and the junction contains 11 bases that no gene match accounts for. This TCR was sampled from a woman in her 30s in good health. The sequence joins TRBV20-1 to TRBJ2-1; 7 bases in the middle match TRBD1. The material sequenced was blood. The CDR3 loop reads CSASGPGTANEQFF. The sequenced DNA: TGCAGTGCCTCCGGACCCGGGACAGCCAATGAGCAGTTCTTC.